The T cell receptor (beta chain) under discussion was sequenced for a study of glioma-infiltrating T cells after dendritic cell vaccination. This table comes from immunoSEQ multiplex PCR, and its TCRdb copy is limited to in-frame clones, with some not included. The sample holds approximately 90,000 clones, approximately 81% seen once. This CDR3 region has 20 residues. The J segment lost 4 bases and the V segment lost 2 bases, leaving 13 bases of the junction unmatched. Germline CDR1 SGDLS, CDR2 YYNGEE. The chain uses TRBV9 and TRBJ2-6; 12 bases fit TRBD2. Sequencing used blood, obtained before dendritic cell vaccination. The receptor comes from a human donor with glioblastoma. CDR3 sequence reads: CASSVAPSGRAQGGANVLTF. The CDR3 DNA follows: TGTGCCAGCAGCGTCGCACCTAGCGGGAGGGCCCAAGGCGGGGCCAACGTCCTGACTTTC. The full variable domain, its missing parts supplied by reference TRBV9 and TRBJ2-6, is DSGVTQTPKHLITATGQRVTLRCSPRSGDLSVYWYQQSLDQGLQFLIQYYNGEERAKGNILERFSAQQFPDLHSELNLSSLELGDSALYFCASSVAPSGRAQGGANVLTFGAGSRLTVL.